Below, 25 T cell receptor beta chains from the same sample are listed, as sequenced in a study of T cells expressing NK-cell markers. TCRdb re-called the 5' RACE reads and shows each CDR3 protein once, DNA omitted. With about 460,000 distinct CDR3 sequences in the sample, the ten largest clones hold more than 1.4%. Specimen: blood T cells: a sorted CD56 or NKG2C T cell subset, CD4+ or CD8+ T cells, or bulk PBMC T cells (not recorded which). Every receptor here comes from a woman in her 50s in good health.

V and J are TRBV5-5 and TRBJ2-1; with no DNA, the TCRdb D assignment of TRBD2 cannot be verified. The CDR3 spans 15 residues. Germline V gene data show CDR1 as SGHKS and CDR2 as YYEKEE (reference sequence). CDR3 region: CASRNQGVQRNEQFF.

The gene calls are TRBV7-9 and TRBJ1-2. The germline CDR1 and CDR2 sequences are SEHNR and FQNEAQ (reference sequence). The CDR3 is made up of 15 amino acids. This CDR3 reads CASSLAQTLGYGYTF.

The chain links TRBV7-6 to TRBJ2-1; TCRdb lists TRBD2, though no DNA is available to test this call. CDR1 and CDR2 from the germline V gene are SGHVS and FNYEAQ. The CDR3 runs 16 residues. CDR3 amino acids: CASSLGLAGVEYEQFF.

The V call is TRBV2, the J call TRBJ2-7. The CDR3 covers 14 residues. Germline V gene sequence: CDR1 SNHLY, CDR2 FYNNEI. CDR3 loop: CASSETTLTYEQYF.

The V gene is TRBV12-5, the J gene TRBJ2-3; TCRdb proposes TRBD2, but this gene call is untestable without DNA. This CDR3 has 20 residues. The germline V gene encodes CDR1 LGHNT and CDR2 FRNRAP. Here the CDR3 reads CASGLGKKASGSESTDTQYF.

This sequence joins TRBV7-2 and TRBJ1-6. This CDR3 has 15 amino acids. Germline V lookup: CDR1 SGHTA, CDR2 FQGNSA. CDR3 residues: CASSFGSEYNSPLHF.

The CDR3 sequence is CASRSYTDTQYF. This chain connects TRBV11-2 to TRBJ2-3. The CDR3 is 12 amino acids. The germline V gene encodes CDR1 SGHAT and CDR2 FQNNGV.

The CDR3: CAWSILETQYF. J is TRBJ2-5 and V is TRBV30. Germline V gene data show CDR1 as GTSNPN and CDR2 as SVGIG (reference sequence). The CDR3 length is 11 residues.

CDR3 region: CASSSAGVLNTQYF. The gene calls are TRBV7-9 and TRBJ2-3; lacking DNA, the TRBD2 call made by TCRdb goes unchecked. The CDR3 is 14 amino acids. CDR1 and CDR2 (germline): SEHNR, FQNEAQ (reference sequence).

The rearrangement joins TRBV6-8 to TRBJ1-5. This CDR3 is built from 15 residues. Germline V gives CDR1 MNHGY, CDR2 SAAAGT. CDR3 sequence: CASDMDGFKNQPQHF.

The chain joins TRBV24-1 to TRBJ2-7; TCRdb selects TRBD1, and the lack of DNA leaves this call unchecked. CDR1 is KGHDR and CDR2 is SFDVKD in the germline V gene. The CDR3 loop spans 14 amino acids. CDR3 sequence: CATSGTGESYEQYF.

The genes are TRBV20-1 and TRBJ2-3; TCRdb proposes TRBD1, but this gene call is untestable without DNA. This CDR3 has 15 amino acids. Germline-derived CDR1 and CDR2 are DFQATT and SNEGSKA (reference sequence). The CDR3 region is CSAGGDRERADTQYF.

The chain is built from TRBV7-8 and TRBJ2-3; the TCRdb call, TRBD1, lacks DNA for checking. The CDR3 is made up of 14 amino acids. The germline CDR1 and CDR2 sequences are SGHVS and FQNEAQ. CDR3 region: CASSPGVGRDTQYF.

The rearrangement uses TRBV7-9 and TRBJ2-1; TCRdb reports TRBD2, a call that lacks DNA to check it against. This CDR3 is built from 15 residues. Germline CDR1 and CDR2: SEHNR and FQNEAQ (reference sequence). CDR3 sequence: CASSLVGLAGAEQFF.

V and J are TRBV24-1 and TRBJ1-2; TCRdb's assignment of TRBD1 cannot be checked, as there is no DNA. CDR1 and CDR2 from the germline V gene are KGHDR and SFDVKD. The CDR3 spans 13 residues. The CDR3 here is CATSRDSSYGYTF.

This chain uses TRBV29-1 with TRBJ2-2; the D gene TCRdb calls, TRBD2, cannot be checked with no DNA. This CDR3 contains 14 residues. Germline CDR1 SQVTM, CDR2 ANQGSEA. The CDR3: CSVGGVGTSGELFF.

The chain employs TRBV5-1 and TRBJ2-2; TCRdb reports TRBD1, a call that lacks DNA to check it against. Germline values: CDR1 SGHRS, CDR2 YFSETQ. The CDR3 runs 16 residues. The CDR3 sequence: CASSTRTGEITGELFF.

The chain couples TRBV10-3 to TRBJ1-2. Germline V lookup: CDR1 ENHRY, CDR2 SYGVKD. The CDR3 runs 12 residues. This chain's CDR3 is CAISDINYGYTF.

The CDR3 loop is CSASDRDNEQFF. The rearrangement joins TRBV20-1 to TRBJ2-1; there is no DNA to check the TCRdb D call of TRBD1. This CDR3 has 12 residues. Germline CDR1 DFQATT, CDR2 SNEGSKA (reference sequence).

The CDR3 reads CASSSQMVDTGELFF. The V call is TRBV5-1, the J call TRBJ2-2. The CDR3 is 15 residues long. In germline, CDR1 is SGHRS, CDR2 YFSETQ.

V usage is TRBV6-6 and J usage is TRBJ2-1; the D gene TCRdb calls, TRBD2, cannot be checked with no DNA. Per germline, CDR1 MNHNY and CDR2 SVGAGI (reference sequence). The CDR3 runs 16 residues. The CDR3 loop is CASSPVAGGSYNEQFF.

This sequence joins TRBV19 and TRBJ2-3. The CDR3 contains 14 residues. The germline V gene encodes CDR1 LNHDA and CDR2 SQIVND (reference sequence). CDR3: CASSIGLAQDTQYF.

The chain combines TRBV4-2 with TRBJ1-1; TCRdb indicates TRBD1, and absent DNA this call remains unverified. CDR1 LGHNA and CDR2 YNFKEQ come from the germline V gene. The CDR3 contains 15 residues. The chain's CDR3 is CASSHTGQGNTEAFF.

The chain employs TRBV12-3 or TRBV12-4 and TRBJ1-5; TCRdb proposes TRBD1, but this gene call is untestable without DNA. This CDR3 has 14 amino acids. CDR3 amino acids: CASSFGTGTQPQHF.

The chain employs TRBV5-6 and TRBJ1-6. CDR1 is SGHDT, CDR2 YYEEEE, per germline. The CDR3 consists of 13 residues. CDR3 residues: CASSETRNSPLHF.